These 22 T cell receptor beta chains were all obtained from the same sample, sequenced in a study of shared clonotypes between healthy human individuals. This table comes from immunoSEQ multiplex PCR, and its TCRdb copy is limited to in-frame clones, with some not included. The data show around 320,000 clones, around 87% seen once. Material: memory CD8+ T cells sorted from blood. Subset here: CD45RO+ cells pooled with CCR7-negative TemRA cells. The source is a man between 18 and 35 years old in good health.

CDR3 DNA sequence: TGTGCCAGCAGCCTCCGGGACAGGGCTCACGAGCAGTACTTC. Protein product: CASSLRDRAHEQYF. The chain employs TRBV13 and TRBJ2-7; 9 bases are shared with TRBD1. The V segment lost 5 bases and the J segment 5 bases; nucleotides outside the gene matches: 7. CDR1 PRHDT and CDR2 FYEKMQ come from the germline V gene (reference sequence). The CDR3 loop spans 14 amino acids.

This chain links TRBV2 with TRBJ1-1, with D unresolved. V dropped 5 bases and J dropped 1 base, with 14 bases sitting between them. There are 15 residues in the CDR3. In germline, CDR1 is SNHLY, CDR2 FYNNEI. CDR3 loop: CASSYVGYKNTEAFF. For the CDR3, the DNA is TGTGCCAGCAGTTATGTCGGTTACAAGAACACTGAAGCTTTCTTT.

The chain carries TRBV6-6 and TRBJ1-1; 11 nucleotides agree with TRBD1. There are 14 residues in the CDR3. In germline, CDR1 is MNHNY, CDR2 SVGAGI (reference sequence). The ends lost 6 bases at V and 5 bases at J; junction bases unmatched: 5. CDR3 region: CASSPGTGGTEAFF. In DNA, the CDR3 is TGTGCCAGCAGCCCCGGGACAGGGGGTACTGAAGCTTTCTTT.

This clone was counted once. This sequence joins TRBV2 and TRBJ1-1; D remains unclear. CDR1 is SNHLY and CDR2 is FYNNEI in the germline V gene. V shed 8 bases and J shed 7 bases, with 2 bases lying between them. The CDR3 is 8 residues long. The DNA for the CDR3 is TGTGCCAGCCTTGAAGCTTTCTTT. It specifies CASLEAFF.

The J gene is TRBJ2-1, the V gene TRBV4-3; 7 bases match TRBD1. V trimming: 1 base; J trimming: 10 bases; junction bases outside the gene matches: 4. The CDR3 covers 13 residues. The germline V gene encodes CDR1 LGHNA and CDR2 YSLEER. As DNA, the CDR3 is TGCGCCAGCAGCCAAGTTGACAGGGTCGAGCAGTTCTTC. This encodes CASSQVDRVEQFF.

This chain connects TRBV4-3 to TRBJ2-6; D is possibly TRBD2 (5 bases). In germline, CDR1 is LGHNA, CDR2 YSLEER. The V gene lost 0 bases and the J gene lost 0 bases, with 9 bases spanning the gap. The CDR3 sequence is 17 residues long. DNA of the CDR3: TGCGCCAGCAGCCAAGATCATCGGGGCTCTGGGGCCAACGTCCTGACTTTC. Translating it yields CASSQDHRGSGANVLTF.

J is TRBJ1-4 and V is TRBV6-5; D gene ambiguous. Trimming took off 0 bases at V and 7 bases at J, with 12 bases between the two ends. Per germline, CDR1 MNHEY and CDR2 SVGAGI. This CDR3 has 15 residues. The CDR3 protein is CASSYSGLAGEKLFF. CDR3 nucleotide sequence: TGTGCCAGCAGTTACTCAGGCCTCGCCGGTGAAAAACTGTTTTTT.

The chain couples TRBV5-1 to TRBJ1-1; no clear D gene. CDR1 is SGHRS and CDR2 is YFSETQ in the germline V gene. This CDR3 has 13 residues. Trimming cost V 5 bases and J 1 base, with 9 bases left between them. The CDR3 here is CASREGGNTEAFF. CDR3 coding DNA: TGCGCCAGCAGGGAGGGCGGGAACACTGAAGCTTTCTTT.

The CDR3 sequence is CASSWGSGSGYTF. DNA for the CDR3: TGTGCCAGCAGTTGGGGTTCGGGCTCTGGCTACACCTTC. The genes are TRBV27 and TRBJ1-2, with D unclear. The germline V gene has CDR1 MNHEY and CDR2 SMNVEV (reference sequence). V was cut by 4 bases and J by 7 bases, with 13 bases left in between. The CDR3 is made up of 13 amino acids.

The chain joins TRBV7-8 to TRBJ2-3, with TRBD2 matching over 7 bases. CDR3 length: 16 residues. Unmatched junction bases numbered 5, after V lost 1 base and J lost 1 base. CDR1 is SGHVS and CDR2 is FQNEAQ in the germline V gene. CDR3 coding DNA: TGTGCCAGCAGCTTAGAGGCGGGGGTTGGCACAGATACGCAGTATTTT. It specifies CASSLEAGVGTDTQYF.

This clone was detected a few times. The same CDR3 also results from other DNA sequences found in this sample. The rearrangement links TRBV7-2 to TRBJ1-6; 8 bases fit TRBD1. CDR1 is SGHTA, CDR2 FQGNSA, per germline. J gave up 3 bases and V 5 bases, and 3 bases lay outside the gene matches. The CDR3 consists of 15 residues. CDR3 residues: CASSVGTGYNSPLHF. The CDR3 nucleotides read TGTGCCAGCAGCGTGGGGACAGGCTATAATTCACCCCTCCACTTT.

The gene calls are TRBV6-5 and TRBJ1-6; possibly TRBD1 for D (5 bases). Germline values: CDR1 MNHEY, CDR2 SVGAGI. The CDR3 has 15 residues. Trimming removed 2 bases from V and 10 bases from J, with 15 bases in between. CDR3 sequence: CASSYLSEGLSPLHF. CDR3 DNA sequence: TGTGCCAGCAGTTACCTAAGTGAGGGGCTCTCACCCCTCCACTTT.

The chain carries TRBV27 and TRBJ2-7; 7 bases line up with TRBD1. Germline V gives CDR1 MNHEY, CDR2 SMNVEV (reference sequence). The junction had 2 bases not matched to a gene; V was cut back by 0 bases and J by 6 bases. The CDR3 has 13 amino acids. The CDR3 spells CASSLSQGVEQYF. The CDR3 DNA reads as TGTGCCAGCAGTTTATCCCAGGGGGTCGAGCAGTACTTC.

The gene calls are TRBV21-1 and TRBJ1-4. TRBV21-1 is a known pseudogene. The CDR3 sequence is 16 residues long. The CDR3: CASKTGPEGGHEKLFF. Written as DNA, the CDR3 is TGTGCCAGCAAGACGGGGCCAGAGGGAGGTCATGAAAAACTGTTTTTT.

V and J are TRBV27 and TRBJ2-7; tentatively, D is TRBD2 (6 bases). The CDR3 has 16 residues. Trimming removed 5 bases at V and 0 bases at J, with 17 bases between. Germline loops: CDR1 MNHEY, CDR2 SMNVEV (reference sequence). CDR3 amino acids: CASSPSSGESSYEQYF. The CDR3 DNA reads TGTGCCAGCAGTCCCTCTTCGGGGGAGAGCTCCTACGAGCAGTACTTC.

The rearrangement uses TRBV13 and TRBJ2-7; TRBD1 agrees at 8 bases. This CDR3 spans 13 amino acids. Germline CDR1 and CDR2: PRHDT and FYEKMQ (reference sequence). V shed 6 bases and J 6 bases; nucleotides not matched to a gene: 7. CDR3 region: CASSHGQGGEQYF. The CDR3 DNA reads TGTGCCAGCAGTCACGGACAGGGAGGCGAGCAGTACTTC.

This rearrangement joins TRBV7-2 to TRBJ2-5; TRBD2 aligns across 10 bases. V lost 4 bases, J lost 4 bases, and 3 bases stayed unmatched. CDR1 is SGHTA, CDR2 FQGNSA, per germline. This CDR3 contains 14 residues. CDR3 sequence reads: CASSSAGGGETQYF. The CDR3, as DNA: TGTGCCAGCAGCTCAGCGGGAGGGGGAGAGACCCAGTACTTC.

J is TRBJ2-1 and V is TRBV28, with 7 bases identical to TRBD2. V lost 2 bases to trimming and J lost 7 bases; unmatched junction nucleotides: 8. Germline CDR1 is MDHEN and CDR2 is SYDVKM. The CDR3 runs 15 residues. The DNA of the CDR3 is TGTGCCAGCAGTTTAGGGGGGAGGGCCGGGAATGAGCAGTTCTTC. Its protein product is CASSLGGRAGNEQFF.

The CDR3 loop is CASSTPGTTYEQYF. CDR3 nucleotides: TGTGCCAGCAGTACACCAGGGACTACCTACGAGCAGTACTTC. This chain links TRBV28 with TRBJ2-7; 7 nucleotides line up with TRBD2. The CDR3 has 14 amino acids. Germline CDR1 reads MDHEN; CDR2 reads SYDVKM. Trimming cost V 5 bases and J 2 bases; bases outside gene matches: 6. Based on the CDR3 plus reference TRBV28 and TRBJ2-7, the full variable domain is DVKVTQSSRYLVKRTGEKVFLECVQDMDHENMFWYRQDPGLGLRLIYFSYDVKMKEKGDIPEGYSVSREKKERFSLILESASTNQTSMYLCASSTPGTTYEQYFGPGTRLTVT.

The rearrangement joins TRBV10-3 to TRBJ2-7; D is tentatively TRBD1 or TRBD2 (5 bases each). Germline CDR1 and CDR2: ENHRY and SYGVKD. The CDR3 contains 14 residues. Trimming took off 10 bases at V and 3 bases at J, with 19 bases between the two ends. CDR3 coding DNA: TGTGCCACCATCGAGGGGTGGACCGACTACGAGCAGTACTTC. It yields the protein CATIEGWTDYEQYF.

The chain uses TRBV13 and TRBJ2-7; D uncertain. The CDR3 extends over 15 amino acids. V was cut by 1 base and J by 2 bases, with 12 bases left in between. The germline V gene encodes CDR1 PRHDT and CDR2 FYEKMQ (reference sequence). The CDR3 spells CASSLALDPTYEQYF. The CDR3 DNA is TGTGCCAGCAGCTTAGCCCTCGACCCTACCTACGAGCAGTACTTC.

The chain carries TRBV2 and TRBJ2-7; tentative D call: TRBD1 (6 bases). Germline CDR1 SNHLY, CDR2 FYNNEI. Trimming left V 2 bases short and J 3 bases short, with 14 bases between. The CDR3 contains 15 residues. The CDR3 DNA reads as TGTGCCAGCAGTGAAAGTGCAGGGGCGGACTACGAGCAGTACTTC. Translation: CASSESAGADYEQYF.